This TCR beta chain was sequenced for a study of T cell repertoires in cytomegalovirus infection. TCRdb re-called the reads through MiXCR, storing one row per CDR3 protein. This sample has about 490,000 distinct CDR3 sequences, with 11% found just once. This clonotype was picked up many times. The germline gives CDR1 MNHEY, CDR2 SMNVEV (reference sequence). J lost 1 base, V lost 5 bases, and 7 bases had no gene match. CDR3 length: 15 residues. The source material was PBMCs. This chain links TRBV27 with TRBJ2-7; 8 bases match TRBD1. The TCR was taken from a human donor in good health (CMV status not recorded). Some clones in this sample may be carry-over from other donors' samples. As DNA, the CDR3 is TGTGCCAGCAGTCCAGGACAGGGTCTTTCCTACGAGCAGTACTTC. This encodes CASSPGQGLSYEQYF.